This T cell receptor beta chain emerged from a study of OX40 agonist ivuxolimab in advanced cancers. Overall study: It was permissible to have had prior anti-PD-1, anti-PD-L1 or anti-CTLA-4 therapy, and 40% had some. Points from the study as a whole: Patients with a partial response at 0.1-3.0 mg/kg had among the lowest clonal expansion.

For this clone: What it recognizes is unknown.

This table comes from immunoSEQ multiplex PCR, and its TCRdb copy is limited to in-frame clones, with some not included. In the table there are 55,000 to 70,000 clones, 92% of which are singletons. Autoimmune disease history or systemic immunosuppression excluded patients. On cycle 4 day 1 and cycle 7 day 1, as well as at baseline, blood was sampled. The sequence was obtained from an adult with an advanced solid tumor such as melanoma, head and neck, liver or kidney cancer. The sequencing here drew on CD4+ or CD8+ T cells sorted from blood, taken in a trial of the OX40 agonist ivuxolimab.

CDR3 region: CASSYSRAPSYGYTF. The DNA for the CDR3 is TGTGCCAGCAGTTACTCGAGGGCCCCTAGCTATGGCTACACCTTC. The genes are TRBV6-5 and TRBJ1-2; D remains ambiguous. The CDR3 extends over 15 amino acids. V lost 0 bases to trimming and J lost 4 bases, with 12 bases between them. Germline V gene sequence: CDR1 MNHEY, CDR2 SVGAGI.